Sequencing of this T cell receptor (beta chain) was carried out in a study of identical twins. Deletions cut 10 bases from V and 6 bases from J, with 19 bases between. The length of the CDR3 is 14 residues. A universal primer binding site was introduced by template switching. The final cDNA contained unique molecular identifiers. TCRdb recomputed calls from the 5' RACE reads with MiXCR, one row per CDR3 protein. This table has fewer than 450,000 distinct CDR3 sequences, 8.5% to 10% appearing once. Findings and caveats of the study: With abundant cord blood beta clonotypes, insertions were fewer; memory repertoires showed no such pattern. Analyses of zero insertions could, in part, be confounded by invariant MAIT and iNKT cells. Conclusions came from cross-sectional statistical analysis, not from following the same donors.

This clonotype was counted ten times or more. Its specificity is not known. J is TRBJ2-4 and V is TRBV12-3 or TRBV12-4; TRBD2 might be the D (7 bases). The sample consisted of naive T cells sorted from blood. The sequence was collected from a woman in her fifties or sixties in good health. The CDR3 region is CATRRGGPSNIQYF. The CDR3 nucleotides read TGTGCCACCCGAAGGGGGGGACCATCAAACATTCAGTACTTC.